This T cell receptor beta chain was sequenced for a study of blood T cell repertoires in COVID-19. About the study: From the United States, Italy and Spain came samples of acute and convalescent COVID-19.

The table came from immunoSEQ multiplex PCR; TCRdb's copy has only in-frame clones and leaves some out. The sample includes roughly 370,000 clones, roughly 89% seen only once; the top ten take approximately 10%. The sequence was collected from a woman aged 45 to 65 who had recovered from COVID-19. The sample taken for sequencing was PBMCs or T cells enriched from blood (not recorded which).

The CDR3: CASSQDRDIILRPEAFF. As DNA, the CDR3 is TGCGCCAGCAGCCAAGATCGGGACATAATTCTTAGGCCTGAAGCTTTCTTT. V usage is TRBV4-3 and J usage is TRBJ1-1; possibly TRBD1 for D (6 bases). Per the germline V gene, CDR1 is LGHNA and CDR2 is YSLEER. This CDR3 is built from 17 residues. V lost 0 bases and J 6 bases, leaving 20 bases between the germline ends.